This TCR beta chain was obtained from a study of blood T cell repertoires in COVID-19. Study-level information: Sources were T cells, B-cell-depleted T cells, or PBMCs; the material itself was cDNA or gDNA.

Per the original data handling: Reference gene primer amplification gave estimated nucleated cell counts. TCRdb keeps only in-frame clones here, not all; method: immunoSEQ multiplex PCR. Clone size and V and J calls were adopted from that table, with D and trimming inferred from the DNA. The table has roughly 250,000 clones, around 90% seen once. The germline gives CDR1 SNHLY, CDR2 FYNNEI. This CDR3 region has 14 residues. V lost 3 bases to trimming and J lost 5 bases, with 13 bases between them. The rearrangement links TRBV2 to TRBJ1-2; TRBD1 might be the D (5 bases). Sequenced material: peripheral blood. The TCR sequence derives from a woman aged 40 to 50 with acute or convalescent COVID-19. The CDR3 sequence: CASSEIQGSYGYTF. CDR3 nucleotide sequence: TGTGCCAGCAGTGAGATCCAGGGTTCTTATGGCTACACCTTC.